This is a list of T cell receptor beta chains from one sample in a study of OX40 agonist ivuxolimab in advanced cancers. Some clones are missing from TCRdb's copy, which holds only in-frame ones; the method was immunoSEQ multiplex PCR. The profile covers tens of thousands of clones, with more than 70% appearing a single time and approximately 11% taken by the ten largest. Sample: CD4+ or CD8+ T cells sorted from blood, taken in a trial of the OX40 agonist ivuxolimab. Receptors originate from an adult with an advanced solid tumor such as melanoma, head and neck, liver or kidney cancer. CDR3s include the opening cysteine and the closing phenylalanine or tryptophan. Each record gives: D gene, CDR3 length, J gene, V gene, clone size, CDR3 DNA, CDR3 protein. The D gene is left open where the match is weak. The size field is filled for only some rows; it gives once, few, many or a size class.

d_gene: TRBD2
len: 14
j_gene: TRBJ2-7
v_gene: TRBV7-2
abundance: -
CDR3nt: TGTGCCAGCAGCATCGGCGGGAGCTTATACGAGCAGTACTTC
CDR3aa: CASSIGGSLYEQYF

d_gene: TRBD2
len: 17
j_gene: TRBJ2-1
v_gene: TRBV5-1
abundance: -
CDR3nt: TGCGCCAGCAGCTGGGGGGGAACTAGCGGGAGGGCGTATGAGCAGTTCTTC
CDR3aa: CASSWGGTSGRAYEQFF

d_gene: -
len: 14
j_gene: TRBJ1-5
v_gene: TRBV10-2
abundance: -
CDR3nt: TGCGCCAGCAGTGAGCAGGGGTCTGGTCAGCCCCAGCATTTT
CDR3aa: CASSEQGSGQPQHF

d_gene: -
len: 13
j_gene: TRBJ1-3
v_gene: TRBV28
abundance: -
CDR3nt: TGTGCCAGCAGTTTTACAGGGGGAAACACCATATATTTT
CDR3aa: CASSFTGGNTIYF

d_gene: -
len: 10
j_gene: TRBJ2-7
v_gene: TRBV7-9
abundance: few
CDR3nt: TGTGCCAGCACCCTCTACGAGCAGTACTTC
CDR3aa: CASTLYEQYF

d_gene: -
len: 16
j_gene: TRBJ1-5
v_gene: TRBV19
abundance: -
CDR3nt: TGTGCCAGTACTACTAGGAGGAGGGGGGAGAATCAGCCCCAGCATTTT
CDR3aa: CASTTRRRGENQPQHF

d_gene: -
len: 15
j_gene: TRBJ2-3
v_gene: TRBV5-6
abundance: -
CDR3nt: TGTGCCAGCAGCCCATTATTAGAGGGCACAGATACGCAGTATTTT
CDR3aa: CASSPLLEGTDTQYF

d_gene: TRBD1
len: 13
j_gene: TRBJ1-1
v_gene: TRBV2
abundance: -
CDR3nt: TGTGCCAGCAGTCCCGGGACAGGGTTTAGAACTTTCTTT
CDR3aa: CASSPGTGFRTFF

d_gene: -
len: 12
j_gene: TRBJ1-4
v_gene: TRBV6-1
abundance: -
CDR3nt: TGTGCCAGCAATGAGGGAGACAGGCCTCCGTTTTTT
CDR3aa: CASNEGDRPPFF

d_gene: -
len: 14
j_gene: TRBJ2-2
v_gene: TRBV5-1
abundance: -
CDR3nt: TGCGCCAGCAGCTTGGGACAGTTAACCGGGGAGCTGTTTTTT
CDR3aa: CASSLGQLTGELFF

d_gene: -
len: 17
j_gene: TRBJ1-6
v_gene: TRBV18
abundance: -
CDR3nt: TGTGCCAGCTCACCACTCCCTTTAATTCCTGCTAATTCACCCCTCCACTTT
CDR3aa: CASSPLPLIPANSPLHF

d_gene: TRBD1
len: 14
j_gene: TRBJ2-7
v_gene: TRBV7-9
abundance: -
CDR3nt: TGTGCCAGCAGCTTGACAGGGGCCGGGGAGGAGCAGTACTTC
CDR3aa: CASSLTGAGEEQYF

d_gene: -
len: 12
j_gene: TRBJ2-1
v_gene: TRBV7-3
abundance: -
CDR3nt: TGTGCCAGCAGCTCAGGTGGAACTGAGCAGTTCTTC
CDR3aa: CASSSGGTEQFF

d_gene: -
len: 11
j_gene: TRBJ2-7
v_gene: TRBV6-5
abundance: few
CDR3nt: TGTGCCAGCAGTGGGGGGACTCGGCAGTACTTC
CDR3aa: CASSGGTRQYF

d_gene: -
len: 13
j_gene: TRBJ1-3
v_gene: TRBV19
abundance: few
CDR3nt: TGTGCCAGCTACAGCGACTACGGAAACACCATATATTTT
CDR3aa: CASYSDYGNTIYF

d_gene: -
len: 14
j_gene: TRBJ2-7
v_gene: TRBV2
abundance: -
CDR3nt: TGTGCCAGCAGTAAATTCAGGGAAAACTACGAGCAGTACTTC
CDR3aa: CASSKFRENYEQYF

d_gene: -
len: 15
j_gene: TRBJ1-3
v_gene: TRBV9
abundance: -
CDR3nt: TGTGCCAGCAGCGCAATACAGAGCTCTGGAAACACCATATATTTT
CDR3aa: CASSAIQSSGNTIYF

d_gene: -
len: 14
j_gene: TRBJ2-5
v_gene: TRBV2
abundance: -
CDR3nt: TGTGCCAGCAGTGCTAGAACGGGTCAAGAGACCCAGTACTTC
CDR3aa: CASSARTGQETQYF

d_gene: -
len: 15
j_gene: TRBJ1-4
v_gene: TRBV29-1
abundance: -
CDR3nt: TGCAGCGTTGAAGGTTGGGATTCGGGTAATGAAAAACTGTTTTTT
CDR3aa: CSVEGWDSGNEKLFF

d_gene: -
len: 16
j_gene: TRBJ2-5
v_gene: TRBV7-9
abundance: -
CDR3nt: TGTGCCAGCAGCTTTGGTGTTGCGCAGAACCAAGAGACCCAGTACTTC
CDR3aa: CASSFGVAQNQETQYF

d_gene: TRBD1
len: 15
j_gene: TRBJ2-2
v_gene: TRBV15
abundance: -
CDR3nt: TGTGCCACCAGCAGGGGGGACAGGTTTTCCGGGGAGCTGTTTTTT
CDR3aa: CATSRGDRFSGELFF

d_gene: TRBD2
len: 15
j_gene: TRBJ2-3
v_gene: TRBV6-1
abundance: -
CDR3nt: TGTGCCAGCAGAAGTCAAGCGGGAGGGACAGATACGCAGTATTTT
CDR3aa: CASRSQAGGTDTQYF

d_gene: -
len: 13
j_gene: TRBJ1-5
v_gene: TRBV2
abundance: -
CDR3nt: TGTGCCAGTCGGACTCTTAGCAATCAGCCCCAGCATTTT
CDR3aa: CASRTLSNQPQHF

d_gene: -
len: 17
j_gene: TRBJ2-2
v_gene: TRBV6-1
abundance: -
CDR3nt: TGTGCCAGCAGTGAAAGGATGGACAGGGAGGGGACCGGGGAGCTGTTTTTT
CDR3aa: CASSERMDREGTGELFF

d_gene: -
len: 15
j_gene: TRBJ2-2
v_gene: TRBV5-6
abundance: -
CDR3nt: TGTGCCAGCAGCTTGGGTATCTTGAACACCGGGGAGCTGTTTTTT
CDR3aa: CASSLGILNTGELFF

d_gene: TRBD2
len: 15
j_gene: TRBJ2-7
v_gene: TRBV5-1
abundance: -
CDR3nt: TGCGCCAGCAGCCCCGTATGGGGGAGGGCCTACGAGCAGTACTTC
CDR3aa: CASSPVWGRAYEQYF

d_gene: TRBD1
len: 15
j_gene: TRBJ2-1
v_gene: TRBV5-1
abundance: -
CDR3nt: TGCGCCAGCAGGGAGACAGGGGGTGGCTACAATGAGCAGTTCTTC
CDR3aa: CASRETGGGYNEQFF

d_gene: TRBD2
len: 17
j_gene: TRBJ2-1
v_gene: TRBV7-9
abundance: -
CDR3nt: TGTGCCAGCAGCCGTTTTCTAGCGGGAGCGACCTACAATGAGCAGTTCTTC
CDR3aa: CASSRFLAGATYNEQFF

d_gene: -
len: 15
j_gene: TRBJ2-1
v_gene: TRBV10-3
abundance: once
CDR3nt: TGTGCCATCAGTGAGTCTCCAGGGCCCGGCGATGAGCAGTTCTTC
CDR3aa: CAISESPGPGDEQFF

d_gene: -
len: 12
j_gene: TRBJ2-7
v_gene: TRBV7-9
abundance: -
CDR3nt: TGTGCCAGCAGCCCTGGACTCTACGAGCAGTACTTC
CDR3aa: CASSPGLYEQYF

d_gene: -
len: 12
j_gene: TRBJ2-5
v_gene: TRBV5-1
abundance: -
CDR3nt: TGCGCCAGCAGTGACAGCCAAGAGACCCAGTACTTC
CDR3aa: CASSDSQETQYF

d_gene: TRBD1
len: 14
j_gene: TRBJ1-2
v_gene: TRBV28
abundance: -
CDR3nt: TGTGCCAGCAGTTTATCAGGGGGCAGCTATGGCTACACCTTC
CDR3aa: CASSLSGGSYGYTF

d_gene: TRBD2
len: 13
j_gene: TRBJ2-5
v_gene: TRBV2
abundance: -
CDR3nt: TGTGCCAGCAGCGGGGGGGCAGGGGAGACCCAGTACTTC
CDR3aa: CASSGGAGETQYF

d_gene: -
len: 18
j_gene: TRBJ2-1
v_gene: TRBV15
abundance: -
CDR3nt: TGTGCCACCAGCAGAGTTCCCTCGCGGTCTCTAGCCTACAATGAGCAGTTCTTC
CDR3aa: CATSRVPSRSLAYNEQFF

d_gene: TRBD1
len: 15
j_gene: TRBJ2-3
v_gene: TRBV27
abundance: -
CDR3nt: TGTGCCAGCTCCTTAAGGGACAGGGAGACAGATACGCAGTATTTT
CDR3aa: CASSLRDRETDTQYF

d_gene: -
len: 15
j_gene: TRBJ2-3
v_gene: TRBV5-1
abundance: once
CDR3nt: TGCGCCAGCAGCCTACTCGGGACTTCCACAGATACGCAGTATTTT
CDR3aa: CASSLLGTSTDTQYF

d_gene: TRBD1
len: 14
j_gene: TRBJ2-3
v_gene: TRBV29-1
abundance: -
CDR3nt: TGCAGCTTTATCCGGGACAGGGACACAGATACGCAGTATTTT
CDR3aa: CSFIRDRDTDTQYF

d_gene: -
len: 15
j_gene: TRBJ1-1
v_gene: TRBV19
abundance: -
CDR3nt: TGTGCCAGTAGTATAGATTTGTTTCCGAGCACTGAAGCTTTCTTT
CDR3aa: CASSIDLFPSTEAFF

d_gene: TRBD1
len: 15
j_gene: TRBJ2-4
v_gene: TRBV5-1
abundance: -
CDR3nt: TGCGCCAGCAGCTCCGGACAGGAAGCCAAAAACATTCAGTACTTC
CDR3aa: CASSSGQEAKNIQYF

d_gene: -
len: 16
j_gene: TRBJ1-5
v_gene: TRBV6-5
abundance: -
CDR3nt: TGTGCCAGCAGTTTGCGATTAATAAGTCCCAATCAGCCCCAGCATTTT
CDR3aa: CASSLRLISPNQPQHF

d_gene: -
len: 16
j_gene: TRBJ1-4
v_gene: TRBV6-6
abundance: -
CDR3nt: TGTGCCAGCAGTTACTCTAAAGGGCTGACTAATGAAAAACTGTTTTTT
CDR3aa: CASSYSKGLTNEKLFF

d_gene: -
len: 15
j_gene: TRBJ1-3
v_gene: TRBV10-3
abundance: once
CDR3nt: TGTGCCATCAGTGCGTCCGGCCAAGGAGGAAACACCATATATTTT
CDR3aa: CAISASGQGGNTIYF

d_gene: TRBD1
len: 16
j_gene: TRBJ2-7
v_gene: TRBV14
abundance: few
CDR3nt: TGTGCCAGCAGCCAAACAAAGACAGGGTGGACTTACGAGCAGTACTTC
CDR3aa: CASSQTKTGWTYEQYF

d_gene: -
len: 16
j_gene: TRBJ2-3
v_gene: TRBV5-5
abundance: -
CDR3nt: TGTGCCAGCAGCTTGAACCTGGGGGCTAGCACAGATACGCAGTATTTT
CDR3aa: CASSLNLGASTDTQYF

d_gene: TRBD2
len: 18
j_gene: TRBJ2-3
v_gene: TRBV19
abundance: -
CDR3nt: TGTGCCAGTAGTCGCGGGACTAGCGGGGGGGCAGACACAGATACGCAGTATTTT
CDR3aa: CASSRGTSGGADTDTQYF

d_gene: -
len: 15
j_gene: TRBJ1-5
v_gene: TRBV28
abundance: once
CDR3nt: TGTGCCAGCAGTTTATCGGCAGTTAGCAATCAGCCCCAGCATTTT
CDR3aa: CASSLSAVSNQPQHF

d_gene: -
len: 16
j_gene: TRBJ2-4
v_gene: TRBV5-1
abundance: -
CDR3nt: TGCGCCAGCAGCTTGACAGGGCTTATAGCCAAAAACATTCAGTACTTC
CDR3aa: CASSLTGLIAKNIQYF

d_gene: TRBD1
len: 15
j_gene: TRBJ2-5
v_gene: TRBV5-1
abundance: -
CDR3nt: TGCGCCAGCAGCTTGGCCGGACAGGGTGGGGAGACCCAGTACTTC
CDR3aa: CASSLAGQGGETQYF

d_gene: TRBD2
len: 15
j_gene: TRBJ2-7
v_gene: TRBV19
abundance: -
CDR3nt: TGTGCCAGTAGTTCCCTAGCGGGGCGTATTTACGAGCAGTACTTC
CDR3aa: CASSSLAGRIYEQYF

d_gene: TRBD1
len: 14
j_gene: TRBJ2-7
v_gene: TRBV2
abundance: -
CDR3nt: TGTGCCAGCAGTCCCCGACCGCGACAGGGCGAGCAGTACTTC
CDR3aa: CASSPRPRQGEQYF

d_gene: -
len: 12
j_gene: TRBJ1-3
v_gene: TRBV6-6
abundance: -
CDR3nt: TGTGCCACATCGGGGAACGGAAACACCATATATTTT
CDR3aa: CATSGNGNTIYF

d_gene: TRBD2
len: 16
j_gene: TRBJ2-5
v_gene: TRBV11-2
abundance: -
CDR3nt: TGTGCCAGCAGCTCGGGACTAGCGCCTTTTTCCGAGACCCAGTACTTC
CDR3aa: CASSSGLAPFSETQYF

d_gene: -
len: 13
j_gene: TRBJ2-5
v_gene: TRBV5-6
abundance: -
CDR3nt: TGTGCCAGCAGCTTGTCTGGGCAAGAGACCCAGTACTTC
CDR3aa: CASSLSGQETQYF